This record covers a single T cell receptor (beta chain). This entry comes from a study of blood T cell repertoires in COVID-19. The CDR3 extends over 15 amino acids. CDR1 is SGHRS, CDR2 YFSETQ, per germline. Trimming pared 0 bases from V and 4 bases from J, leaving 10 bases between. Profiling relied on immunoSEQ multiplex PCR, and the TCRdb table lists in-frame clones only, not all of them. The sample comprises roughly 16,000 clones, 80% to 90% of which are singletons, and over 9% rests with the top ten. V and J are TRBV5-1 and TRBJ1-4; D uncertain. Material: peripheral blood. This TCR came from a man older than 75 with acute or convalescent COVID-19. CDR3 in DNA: TGCGCCAGCAGCTTGGGGGCAGGCAGTAATGAAAAACTGTTTTTT. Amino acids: CASSLGAGSNEKLFF.